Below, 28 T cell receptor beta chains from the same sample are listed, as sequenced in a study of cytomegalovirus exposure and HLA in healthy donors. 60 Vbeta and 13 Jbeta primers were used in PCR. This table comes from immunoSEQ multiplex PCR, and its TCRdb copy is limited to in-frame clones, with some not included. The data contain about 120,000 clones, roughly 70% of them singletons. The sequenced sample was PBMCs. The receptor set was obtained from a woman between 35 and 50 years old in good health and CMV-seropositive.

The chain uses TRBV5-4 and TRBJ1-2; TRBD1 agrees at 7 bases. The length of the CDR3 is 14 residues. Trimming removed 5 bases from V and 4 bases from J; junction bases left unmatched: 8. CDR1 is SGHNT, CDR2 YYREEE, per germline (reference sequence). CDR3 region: CASSPDRAIYGYTF. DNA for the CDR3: TGTGCCAGCAGTCCCGACAGGGCTATCTATGGCTACACCTTC.

CDR3 amino acids: CASSAGFGNNYGYTF. CDR3 nucleotides: TGTGCCAGCAGCGCAGGATTCGGCAACAACTATGGCTACACCTTC. The chain has TRBV9 and TRBJ1-2, with D uncertain. Germline CDR1 reads SGDLS; CDR2 reads YYNGEE. Trimming took off 3 bases at V and 2 bases at J, with 14 bases between the two ends. The CDR3 contains 15 residues.

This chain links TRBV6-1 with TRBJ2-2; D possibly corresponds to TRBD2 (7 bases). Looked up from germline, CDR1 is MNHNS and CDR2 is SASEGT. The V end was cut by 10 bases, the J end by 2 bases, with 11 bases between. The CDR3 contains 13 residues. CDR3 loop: CATGGLNTGELFF. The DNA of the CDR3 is TGTGCCACCGGGGGGCTTAACACCGGGGAGCTGTTTTTT.

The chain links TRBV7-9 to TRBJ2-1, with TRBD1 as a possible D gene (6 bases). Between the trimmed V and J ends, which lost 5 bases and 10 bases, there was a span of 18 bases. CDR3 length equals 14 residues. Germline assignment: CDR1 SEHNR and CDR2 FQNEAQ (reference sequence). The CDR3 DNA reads TGTGCCAGCAGCCCCCCTGAGTCGAGGGGGGAGCAGTTCTTC. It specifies CASSPPESRGEQFF.

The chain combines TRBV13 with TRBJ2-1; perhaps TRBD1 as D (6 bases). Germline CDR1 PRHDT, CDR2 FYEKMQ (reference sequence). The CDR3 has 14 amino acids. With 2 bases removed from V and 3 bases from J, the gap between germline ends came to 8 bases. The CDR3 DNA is TGTGCCAGCAGCTTAAGGGGGTACTACAATGAGCAGTTCTTC. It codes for CASSLRGYYNEQFF.

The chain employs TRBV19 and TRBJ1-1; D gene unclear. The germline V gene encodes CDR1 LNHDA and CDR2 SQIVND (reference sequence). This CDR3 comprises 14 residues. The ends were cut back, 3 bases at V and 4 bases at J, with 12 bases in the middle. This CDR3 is CASSIPSGFTEAFF. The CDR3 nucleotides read TGTGCCAGTAGTATCCCGTCGGGATTCACTGAAGCTTTCTTT.

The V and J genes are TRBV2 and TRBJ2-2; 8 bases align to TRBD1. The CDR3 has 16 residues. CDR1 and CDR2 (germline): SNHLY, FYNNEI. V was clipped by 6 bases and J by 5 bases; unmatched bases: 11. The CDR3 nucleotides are TGTGCCAGCAGCCTTTCAGGGGGCGCACGGACCGGGGAGCTGTTTTTT. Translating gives CASSLSGGARTGELFF.

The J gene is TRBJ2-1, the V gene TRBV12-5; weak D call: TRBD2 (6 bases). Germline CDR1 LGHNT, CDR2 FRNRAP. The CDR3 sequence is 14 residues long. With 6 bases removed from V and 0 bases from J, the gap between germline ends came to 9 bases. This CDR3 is CASGRGSSYNEQFF. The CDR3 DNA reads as TGTGCTAGTGGACGGGGGAGCTCCTACAATGAGCAGTTCTTC.

CDR3 nucleotide sequence: TGTGCCAGCAGCCTCGGGACTACCTACTACAATGAGCAGTTCTTC. This codes for CASSLGTTYYNEQFF. The J gene is TRBJ2-1, the V gene TRBV28, with 7 bases lining up with TRBD2. The trim removed 6 bases at V and 3 bases at J, leaving 8 bases unmatched. This CDR3 contains 15 residues. The germline V gene encodes CDR1 MDHEN and CDR2 SYDVKM.

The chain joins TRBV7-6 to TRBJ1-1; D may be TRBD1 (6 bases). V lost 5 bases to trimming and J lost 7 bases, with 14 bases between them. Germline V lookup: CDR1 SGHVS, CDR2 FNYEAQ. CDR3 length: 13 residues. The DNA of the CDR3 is TGTGCCAGCAGCGCCAACAGGGAGGGTGAAGCTTTCTTT. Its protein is CASSANREGEAFF.

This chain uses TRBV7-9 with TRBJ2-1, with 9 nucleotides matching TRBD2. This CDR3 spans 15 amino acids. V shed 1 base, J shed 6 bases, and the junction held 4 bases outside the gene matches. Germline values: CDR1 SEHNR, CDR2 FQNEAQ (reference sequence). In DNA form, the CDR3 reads TGTGCCAGCAGCTTAGGACTAGCGGATCGCAATGAGCAGTTCTTC. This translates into CASSLGLADRNEQFF.

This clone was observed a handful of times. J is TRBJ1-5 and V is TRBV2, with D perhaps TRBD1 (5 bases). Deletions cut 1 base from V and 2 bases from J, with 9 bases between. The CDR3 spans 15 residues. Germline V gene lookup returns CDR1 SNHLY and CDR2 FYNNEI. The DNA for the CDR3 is TGTGCCAGCAGTGAAGAGGAGACAGGCAATCAGCCCCAGCATTTT. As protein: CASSEEETGNQPQHF.

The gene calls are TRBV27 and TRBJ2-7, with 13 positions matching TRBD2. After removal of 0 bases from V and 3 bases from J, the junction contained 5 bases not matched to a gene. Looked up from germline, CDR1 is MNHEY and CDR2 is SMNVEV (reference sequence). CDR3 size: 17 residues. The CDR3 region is CASSLSRLAGGYYEQYF. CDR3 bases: TGTGCCAGCAGTTTATCGAGACTAGCGGGAGGTTACTACGAGCAGTACTTC.

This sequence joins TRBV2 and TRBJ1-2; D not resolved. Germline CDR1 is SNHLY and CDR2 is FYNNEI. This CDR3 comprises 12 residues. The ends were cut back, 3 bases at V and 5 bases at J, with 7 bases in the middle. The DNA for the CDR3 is TGTGCCAGCAGTGACCGCTATTATGGCTACACCTTC. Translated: CASSDRYYGYTF.

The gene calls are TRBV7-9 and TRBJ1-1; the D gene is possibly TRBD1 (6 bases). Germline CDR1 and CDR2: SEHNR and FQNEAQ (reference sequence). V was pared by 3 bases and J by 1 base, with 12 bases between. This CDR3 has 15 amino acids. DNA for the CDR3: TGTGCCAGCAGCTTGGGGGCCGCTGGGAACACTGAAGCTTTCTTT. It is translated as CASSLGAAGNTEAFF.

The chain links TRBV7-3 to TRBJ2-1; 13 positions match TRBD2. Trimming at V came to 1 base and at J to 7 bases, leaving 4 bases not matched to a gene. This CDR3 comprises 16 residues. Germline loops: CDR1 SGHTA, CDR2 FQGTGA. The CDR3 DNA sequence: TGTGCCAGCAGCTTAAGTGGACTAGCGGGAGCGAATGAGCAGTTCTTC. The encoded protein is CASSLSGLAGANEQFF.

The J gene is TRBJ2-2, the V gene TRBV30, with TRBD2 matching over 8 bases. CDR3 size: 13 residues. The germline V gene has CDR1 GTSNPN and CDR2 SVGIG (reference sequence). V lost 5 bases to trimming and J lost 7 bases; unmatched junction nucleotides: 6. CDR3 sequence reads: CAWERETNGELFF. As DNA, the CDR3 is TGTGCCTGGGAGCGGGAGACAAACGGGGAGCTGTTTTTT.

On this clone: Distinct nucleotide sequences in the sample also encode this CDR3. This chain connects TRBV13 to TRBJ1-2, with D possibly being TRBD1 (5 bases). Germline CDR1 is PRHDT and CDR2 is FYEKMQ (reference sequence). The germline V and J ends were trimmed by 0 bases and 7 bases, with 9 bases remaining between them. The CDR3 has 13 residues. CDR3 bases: TGTGCCAGCAGCTTAGGCAGGGTGGGTGGCTACACCTTC. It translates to CASSLGRVGGYTF. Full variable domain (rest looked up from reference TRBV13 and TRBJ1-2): AAGVIQSPRHLIKEKRETATLKCYPIPRHDTVYWYQQGPGQDPQFLISFYEKMQSDKGSIPDRFSAQQFSDYHSELNMSSLELGDSALYFCASSLGRVGGYTFGSGTRLTVV.

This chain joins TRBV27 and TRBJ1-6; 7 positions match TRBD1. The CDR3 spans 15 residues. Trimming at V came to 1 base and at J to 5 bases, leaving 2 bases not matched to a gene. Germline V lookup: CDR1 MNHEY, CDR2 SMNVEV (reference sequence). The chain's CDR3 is CASSLWGTDNSPLHF. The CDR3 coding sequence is TGTGCCAGCAGTTTATGGGGGACAGATAATTCACCCCTCCACTTT.

The CDR3 spells CASSPGTGGIYEQYF. CDR3 DNA sequence: TGTGCCAGCAGCCCTGGGACAGGGGGGATCTACGAGCAGTACTTC. The rearrangement joins TRBV5-4 to TRBJ2-5, with 11 positions matching TRBD1. Gene TRBJ2-7 matches the end of the DNA better, so the J call may be wrong. The germline gives CDR1 SGHNT, CDR2 YYREEE (reference sequence). The CDR3 loop spans 15 amino acids.

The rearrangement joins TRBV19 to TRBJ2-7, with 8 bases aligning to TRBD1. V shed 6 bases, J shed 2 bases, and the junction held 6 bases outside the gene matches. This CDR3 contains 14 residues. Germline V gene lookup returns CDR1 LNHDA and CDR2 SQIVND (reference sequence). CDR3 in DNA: TGTGCCAGTAGCCGGGAGACAGGGGCCTACGAGCAGTACTTC. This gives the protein CASSRETGAYEQYF.

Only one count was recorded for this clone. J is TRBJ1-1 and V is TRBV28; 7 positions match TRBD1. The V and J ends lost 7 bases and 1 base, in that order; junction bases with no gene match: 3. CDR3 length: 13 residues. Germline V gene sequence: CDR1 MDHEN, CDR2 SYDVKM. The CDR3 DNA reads TGTGCCAGCACAACAGGGGCGAACACTGAAGCTTTCTTT. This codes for CASTTGANTEAFF.

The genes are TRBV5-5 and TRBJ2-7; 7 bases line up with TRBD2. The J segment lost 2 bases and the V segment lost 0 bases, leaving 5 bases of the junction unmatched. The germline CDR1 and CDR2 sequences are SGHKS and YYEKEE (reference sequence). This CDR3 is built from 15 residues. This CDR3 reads CASSLDGAGAYEQYF. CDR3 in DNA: TGTGCCAGCAGCTTGGATGGGGCGGGGGCCTACGAGCAGTACTTC.

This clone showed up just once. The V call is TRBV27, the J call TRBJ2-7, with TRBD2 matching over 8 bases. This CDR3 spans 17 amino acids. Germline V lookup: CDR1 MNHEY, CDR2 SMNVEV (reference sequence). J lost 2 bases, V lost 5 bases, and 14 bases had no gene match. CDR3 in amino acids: CASSTSFLAGGAYEQYF. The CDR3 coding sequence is TGTGCCAGCAGTACCTCCTTTCTAGCGGGTGGAGCCTACGAGCAGTACTTC.

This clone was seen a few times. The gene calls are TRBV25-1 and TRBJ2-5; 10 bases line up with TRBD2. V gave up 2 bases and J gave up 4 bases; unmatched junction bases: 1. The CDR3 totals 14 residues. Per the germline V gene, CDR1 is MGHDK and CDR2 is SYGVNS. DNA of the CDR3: TGTGCCAGCAGTGAAGCTAGCGGGAGAGAGACCCAGTACTTC. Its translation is CASSEASGRETQYF.

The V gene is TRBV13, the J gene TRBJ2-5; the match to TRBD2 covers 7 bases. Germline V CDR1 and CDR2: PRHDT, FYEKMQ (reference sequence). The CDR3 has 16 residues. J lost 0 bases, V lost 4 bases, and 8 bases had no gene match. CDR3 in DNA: TGTGCCAGCAGCTCCCGGACTAGTGCGTACCAAGAGACCCAGTACTTC. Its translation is CASSSRTSAYQETQYF. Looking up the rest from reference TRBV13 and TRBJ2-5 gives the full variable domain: AAGVIQSPRHLIKEKRETATLKCYPIPRHDTVYWYQQGPGQDPQFLISFYEKMQSDKGSIPDRFSAQQFSDYHSELNMSSLELGDSALYFCASSSRTSAYQETQYFGPGTRLLVL.

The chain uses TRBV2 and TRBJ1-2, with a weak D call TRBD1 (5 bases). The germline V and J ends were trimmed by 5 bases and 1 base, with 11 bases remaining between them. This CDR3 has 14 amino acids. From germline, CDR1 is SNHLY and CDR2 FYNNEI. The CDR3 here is CASSKRGGNYGYTF. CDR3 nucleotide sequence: TGTGCCAGCAGTAAAAGGGGCGGTAACTATGGCTACACCTTC. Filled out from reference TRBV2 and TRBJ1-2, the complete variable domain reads EPEVTQTPSHQVTQMGQEVILRCVPISNHLYFYWYRQILGQKVEFLVSFYNNEISEKSEIFDDQFSVERPDGSNFTLKIRSTKLEDSAMYFCASSKRGGNYGYTFGSGTRLTVV.

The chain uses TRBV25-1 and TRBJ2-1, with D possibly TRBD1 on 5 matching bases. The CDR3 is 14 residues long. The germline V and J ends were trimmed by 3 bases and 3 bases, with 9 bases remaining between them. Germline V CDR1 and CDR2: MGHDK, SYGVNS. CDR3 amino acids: CASSEGQGYNEQFF. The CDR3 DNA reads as TGTGCCAGCAGTGAGGGTCAGGGCTACAATGAGCAGTTCTTC.